Below, 10 T cell receptor beta chains from the same sample are listed, as sequenced in a study of blood T cell repertoires in COVID-19. Assay: immunoSEQ multiplex PCR; the TCRdb copy retains only in-frame clones and omits some. The sample yields about 71,000 clones, around 76% seen once. The source material was peripheral blood. Source of these receptors: a woman at least 80 years old with acute or convalescent COVID-19.

The chain uses TRBV3-1 (or the pseudogene TRBV3-2) and TRBJ2-7, with D tentatively TRBD2 (5 bases). Germline lookup yields CDR1 LGHDT and CDR2 YNNKEL (reference sequence). The CDR3 spans 14 residues. V lost 4 bases to trimming and J lost 5 bases, with 15 bases between them. The CDR3: CASSPLSGFDEQYF. The CDR3 coding sequence is TGTGCCAGCAGCCCCCTTTCGGGATTCGACGAGCAGTACTTC.

The V call is TRBV30, the J call TRBJ1-3; D remains unclear. This CDR3 is 12 amino acids long. The V gene lost 5 bases and the J gene lost 2 bases, with 7 bases spanning the gap. Germline CDR1 reads GTSNPN; CDR2 reads SVGIG (reference sequence). Here the CDR3 reads CAWGRPGNTIYF. CDR3 in DNA: TGTGCCTGGGGTCGTCCTGGAAACACCATATATTTT.

This clone has more than one count but fewer than ten. The V and J genes are TRBV25-1 and TRBJ2-7, with 7 bases fitting TRBD2. The CDR3 spans 15 residues. The trim removed 3 bases at V and 3 bases at J, leaving 8 bases unmatched. Per the germline V gene, CDR1 is MGHDK and CDR2 is SYGVNS. The CDR3 DNA reads TGTGCCAGCAGTGATCACCAAGCGGGAAGCTACGAGCAGTACTTC. Its protein is CASSDHQAGSYEQYF.

The V and J genes are TRBV6-5 and TRBJ2-7, with 7 positions matching TRBD2. Germline CDR1 reads MNHEY; CDR2 reads SVGAGI. This CDR3 has 16 residues. The V gene end was trimmed by 0 bases and the J gene end by 3 bases; junction bases not matched to a gene: 8. The CDR3 reads CASSYSVAGSHYEQYF. Written as DNA, the CDR3 is TGTGCCAGCAGTTACTCCGTAGCGGGCAGCCACTACGAGCAGTACTTC.

This chain links TRBV3-1 (or the pseudogene TRBV3-2) with TRBJ2-7, with 11 bases lining up with TRBD2. The V gene's germline CDR1 is LGHDT and CDR2 YNNKEL (reference sequence). Trimming took 0 bases from V and 3 from J; bases not matched to a gene: 4. The CDR3 is 16 residues long. The CDR3 sequence is CASSQDFGTSGYEQYF. In DNA form, the CDR3 reads TGTGCCAGCAGCCAAGACTTTGGGACTAGCGGCTACGAGCAGTACTTC.

The chain recombines TRBV3-1 (or the pseudogene TRBV3-2) with TRBJ1-1; weak D call: TRBD1 (6 bases). Trimming removed 3 bases at V and 7 bases at J, with 15 bases between. This CDR3 is 14 amino acids long. Germline lookup yields CDR1 LGHDT and CDR2 YNNKEL (reference sequence). CDR3 sequence: CASSHLRGRGEAFF. Written as DNA, the CDR3 is TGTGCCAGCAGCCACCTCCGGGGCAGGGGTGAAGCTTTCTTT.

V is TRBV11-3 and J is TRBJ2-1; D not resolved. Looked up from germline, CDR1 is SGHNT and CDR2 is YENEEA. This CDR3 comprises 12 residues. Trimming removed 4 bases at V and 8 bases at J, with 9 bases between. The CDR3 coding sequence is TGTGCCAGCAGCTCCACCACTTATGAGCAGTTCTTC. Encoded protein: CASSSTTYEQFF.

This clone appeared a single time. The chain links TRBV7-9 to TRBJ2-7; unclear D gene. Germline CDR1 reads SEHNR; CDR2 reads FQNEAQ (reference sequence). The ends were cut back, 5 bases at V and 4 bases at J, with 9 bases in the middle. The CDR3 sequence is 12 residues long. For the CDR3, the DNA is TGTGCCAGCAGCCCCCCCCCTTACGAGCAGTACTTC. Protein sequence: CASSPPPYEQYF.

Only one count was recorded for this clone. The chain carries TRBV7-2 and TRBJ1-4; D gene unclear. Germline V CDR1 and CDR2: SGHTA, FQGNSA. This CDR3 has 15 amino acids. Trimming left V 6 bases short and J 3 bases short, with 14 bases between. As DNA, the CDR3 is TGTGCCAGCAGTCCCAACCGGGTAGCTAATGAAAAACTGTTTTTT. This translates into CASSPNRVANEKLFF.

The rearrangement uses TRBV5-1 and TRBJ2-7; tentatively, D is TRBD1 (7 bases). The germline V gene encodes CDR1 SGHRS and CDR2 YFSETQ. The CDR3 length is 15 residues. V lost 0 bases and J lost 9, with 19 bases in between. The chain's CDR3 is CASSLEGGQTFGQYF. CDR3 in DNA: TGCGCCAGCAGCTTGGAGGGGGGACAGACGTTTGGGCAGTACTTC.